These 6 T cell receptor beta chains originate from one sample sequenced in a study of blood T cell repertoires in COVID-19. Measured with immunoSEQ multiplex PCR; TCRdb has only the in-frame clones, and not every one. This sample has hundreds of thousands of clones; 85% occur once, and the top ten carry about 5.1%. Sequencing used peripheral blood. The receptor source for this set is a man aged 50-59 years with active or convalescent COVID-19.

The table lists this clone with a count of one. The gene calls are TRBV3-1 (or the pseudogene TRBV3-2) and TRBJ2-1; D remains ambiguous. Trimming cost V 4 bases and J 8 bases, with 12 bases left between them. CDR1 is LGHDT and CDR2 is YNNKEL in the germline V gene (reference sequence). This CDR3 is 13 amino acids long. CDR3 sequence: CASSPGPWDEQFF. CDR3 nucleotide sequence: TGTGCCAGCAGCCCAGGCCCTTGGGATGAGCAGTTCTTC.

The chain recombines TRBV7-6 with TRBJ2-1; a possible D gene is TRBD2 (6 bases). Trimming removed 3 bases from V and 1 base from J, with 13 bases in between. Germline-derived CDR1 and CDR2 are SGHVS and FNYEAQ. This CDR3 is 16 amino acids long. The CDR3, as DNA: TGTGCCAGCAGCTTTGGGGGGAGTCAGTCCTACAATGAGCAGTTCTTC. Its protein is CASSFGGSQSYNEQFF.

The rearrangement uses TRBV5-1 and TRBJ2-5; TRBD2 matches at 8 bases. CDR1 is SGHRS and CDR2 is YFSETQ in the germline V gene. The CDR3 has 15 residues. The V gene end was trimmed by 1 base and the J gene end by 5 bases; junction bases not matched to a gene: 7. CDR3 coding DNA: TGCGCCAGCAGCTTGATCAGCGGGAGTCCGGAGACCCAGTACTTC. This sequence encodes CASSLISGSPETQYF.

As regards this clone: This CDR3 is also generated by other DNA sequences in the sample. CDR3 in DNA: TGTGCCAGCGGGGGGTCCGGGATCAATCAGCCCCAGCATTTT. Translated: CASGGSGINQPQHF. V gene TRBV2 combines with J gene TRBJ1-5; D possibly corresponds to TRBD1 (5 bases). Germline V lookup: CDR1 SNHLY, CDR2 FYNNEI. The germline V and J ends were trimmed by 8 bases and 3 bases, with 14 bases remaining between them. The CDR3 contains 14 residues.

This sequence joins TRBV11-2 and TRBJ2-1, with TRBD2 identical over 7 bases. The V gene's germline CDR1 is SGHAT and CDR2 FQNNGV. V lost 3 bases and J lost 9; bases outside the gene matches: 5. This CDR3 has 13 residues. CDR3 DNA sequence: TGTGCCAGCAGCTTCGCTACTAGCGCTGAGCAGTTCTTC. It encodes CASSFATSAEQFF. Using reference TRBV11-2 and TRBJ2-1 for the parts outside the CDR3, the full variable domain is EAGVAQSPRYKIIEKRQSVAFWCNPISGHATLYWYQQILGQGPKLLIQFQNNGVVDDSQLPKDRFSAERLKGVDSTLKIQPAKLEDSAVYLCASSFATSAEQFFGPGTRLTVL.

The gene calls are TRBV27 and TRBJ2-7; D remains ambiguous. The CDR3 sequence is 13 residues long. Trimming took 5 bases from V and 1 from J, leaving 9 bases between them. Germline V gives CDR1 MNHEY, CDR2 SMNVEV (reference sequence). The CDR3 DNA sequence: TGTGCCAGCAGTAGCCGAGAGTCCTACGAGCAGTACTTC. Protein: CASSSRESYEQYF.